This T cell receptor beta chain was recorded in a study of blood T cell repertoires in COVID-19. Study information: Sites across the United States, Italy and Spain contributed samples from acute and convalescent COVID-19. The analysed material was cDNA or gDNA that came from T cells, B-cell-depleted T cells, or PBMCs.

How the authors handled the data: Amplification with reference gene primers provided the estimates of nucleated cell counts. The table came from immunoSEQ multiplex PCR; TCRdb's copy has only in-frame clones and leaves some out. V, J and clone size were drawn from that table, and D and trimming were deduced from the DNA. The sample yields tens of thousands of clones, around 85% seen once. This clonotype was sampled from a human donor in a cohort sampled during active COVID-19. The source material was peripheral blood.

The CDR3 protein is CASSLRRQVPYNEQFF. The CDR3 DNA follows: TGTGCCAGCAGCTTGCGAAGACAGGTACCCTACAATGAGCAGTTCTTC. This chain joins TRBV7-2 and TRBJ2-1; TRBD1 might be the D (6 bases). The CDR3 spans 16 residues. Germline CDR1 is SGHTA and CDR2 is FQGNSA. V was shortened by 3 bases and J by 2 bases, with 14 bases between the two germline ends.